The 4 T cell receptor beta chains reported below all come from one sample, sequenced in a study of blood T cell repertoires in COVID-19. Measured with immunoSEQ multiplex PCR; TCRdb has only the in-frame clones, and not every one. Among 110,000 or so clones listed, about 90% were seen once. Sequencing used peripheral blood. Source of these receptors: a woman aged 50 to 60 with acute or convalescent COVID-19.

The chain combines TRBV7-8 with TRBJ2-7, with 14 bases lining up with TRBD2. The CDR3 is made up of 15 amino acids. CDR1 and CDR2 (germline): SGHVS, FQNEAQ. V dropped 2 bases and J dropped 12; count of bases not matched to a gene: 9. CDR3 DNA sequence: TGTGCCAGCAGCTTAACCATGGGGACTAGCGGGGGTCTGTACTTC. It specifies CASSLTMGTSGGLYF.

CDR3: CASSWGQNPTNEKLFF. DNA for the CDR3: TGTGCCAGCAGCTGGGGACAGAATCCAACTAATGAAAAACTGTTTTTT. The rearrangement uses TRBV7-9 and TRBJ1-4; TRBD1 matches 7 bases. The CDR3 extends over 16 amino acids. Germline-derived CDR1 and CDR2 are SEHNR and FQNEAQ (reference sequence). V lost 4 bases and J lost 0; bases outside the gene matches: 5.

This clone was seen a single time. The V call is TRBV2, the J call TRBJ2-2; TRBD1 might be the D (5 bases). Germline V lookup: CDR1 SNHLY, CDR2 FYNNEI. CDR3 length equals 12 residues. V shed 3 bases and J shed 6 bases, with 5 bases lying between them. Here the CDR3 reads CASSDRAGELFF. CDR3 nucleotide sequence: TGTGCCAGCAGTGACAGGGCCGGGGAGCTGTTTTTT.

The chain couples TRBV6-5 to TRBJ1-4; 8 bases map to TRBD1. The V and J ends lost 6 bases and 12 bases, in that order; junction bases with no gene match: 6. Per the germline V gene, CDR1 is MNHEY and CDR2 is SVGAGI. This CDR3 region has 12 residues. CDR3 region: CASSPSTGELFF. CDR3 in DNA: TGTGCCAGCAGCCCATCGACAGGGGAACTGTTTTTT.